This T cell receptor (beta chain) was identified during a study of control samples from healthy donors and cancer patients. The data were produced by immunoSEQ multiplex PCR, yet TCRdb's version contains in-frame clones alone and is incomplete. The data contain about 120,000 clones, 80% to 95% of them singletons. Germline assignment: CDR1 SGHNT and CDR2 YYREEE (reference sequence). The CDR3 spans 17 residues. Trimming at V came to 5 bases and at J to 5 bases, leaving 18 bases not matched to a gene. The TCR sequence derives from a man in his forties in good health. This chain connects TRBV5-4 to TRBJ2-5, with 7 nucleotides matching TRBD2. What was sequenced was blood. CDR3 amino acids: CASSLVGTGGPEETQYF. CDR3 bases: TGTGCCAGCAGTCTAGTCGGGACGGGGGGACCAGAGGAGACCCAGTACTTC.